This T cell receptor beta chain was captured in a study of blood T cell repertoires in COVID-19. Overall study context: Some COVID-19 samples were acute and others convalescent; all came from the United States, Italy and Spain. Nucleic acid was either cDNA or gDNA, and it came from T cells, B-cell-depleted T cells, or PBMCs.

Original data processing: Reference gene primer amplification yielded estimated nucleated cell counts. Profiled with immunoSEQ multiplex PCR; TCRdb holds only in-frame clones, not every one. That table supplies the V and J calls and clone size; D and trimming were determined from the DNA. The repertoire consists of under 350,000 clones, with roughly 86% occurring once and the leading ten covering roughly 4%. Sequenced material: peripheral blood. The TCR sequence derives from a young man with active or convalescent COVID-19.

The DNA of the CDR3 is TGTGCCAGCAGCCAAGACGGCGGGACTCAAGAGACCCAGTACTTC. Its protein is CASSQDGGTQETQYF. This sequence joins TRBV4-2 and TRBJ2-5; perhaps TRBD2 as D (6 bases). V dropped 0 bases and J dropped 2 bases, with 10 bases sitting between them. Germline-derived CDR1 and CDR2 are LGHNA and YNFKEQ. The CDR3 has 15 amino acids.